What follows are 27 T cell receptor beta chains derived from one specimen sequenced in a study of cytomegalovirus exposure and HLA in healthy donors. The PCR used 60 Vbeta and 13 Jbeta primers. Profiled with immunoSEQ multiplex PCR; TCRdb holds only in-frame clones, not every one. The sample shows fewer than 200,000 clones, approximately 72% of them seen only once. Sequences were obtained from PBMCs. The receptor set was obtained from a human donor in good health.

In nucleotides, the CDR3 is TGTGCCAGCAGCTTAGATTTAGGGATGAGAGGGACTGAAGCTTTCTTT. Translation: CASSLDLGMRGTEAFF. V usage is TRBV7-9 and J usage is TRBJ1-1; no reliable D call. Looked up from germline, CDR1 is SEHNR and CDR2 is FQNEAQ (reference sequence). The CDR3 is 16 residues long. V lost 1 base and J lost 5, with 17 bases in between.

This clone was recorded only once. This chain uses TRBV28 with TRBJ2-7; D is possibly TRBD2 (7 bases). Germline V gene sequence: CDR1 MDHEN, CDR2 SYDVKM. This CDR3 has 15 amino acids. V was pared by 7 bases and J by 0 bases, with 16 bases between. The CDR3 bases are TGTGCCAGCATTCAAGGGGGGGGTCTCTCCTACGAGCAGTACTTC. Translation: CASIQGGGLSYEQYF.

There are many counts of this clone. This chain links TRBV6-6 with TRBJ1-6, with D tentatively TRBD1 (6 bases). The V end lost 2 bases, the J end lost 7 bases, and 12 bases lay between the germline ends. The CDR3 runs to 15 residues. Looked up from germline, CDR1 is MNHNY and CDR2 is SVGAGI (reference sequence). This chain's CDR3 is CASSYGGSQNSPLHF. As DNA, the CDR3 is TGTGCCAGCAGTTACGGGGGCAGCCAAAATTCACCCCTCCACTTT.

CDR3 residues: CASSETGGISEQYF. The CDR3 coding sequence is TGTGCCAGCAGCGAGACAGGGGGCATCAGCGAGCAGTACTTC. The chain joins TRBV27 to TRBJ2-7, with TRBD1 matching over 10 bases. J lost 6 bases, V lost 6 bases, and 8 bases had no gene match. The CDR3 spans 14 residues. Germline V gene sequence: CDR1 MNHEY, CDR2 SMNVEV (reference sequence).

The DNA of the CDR3 is TGTGCCACCAAGGGGGCGAGAGGCGGGGAGCTGTTTTTT. Amino acid sequence: CATKGARGGELFF. This chain links TRBV6-5 with TRBJ2-2, with 7 nucleotides matching TRBD1. The CDR3 is made up of 13 amino acids. V lost 10 bases and J lost 7; bases outside the gene matches: 9. Germline V gene sequence: CDR1 MNHEY, CDR2 SVGAGI.

This chain connects TRBV7-9 to TRBJ1-2; 8 bases agree with TRBD1. The CDR3 length is 15 residues. Germline V gives CDR1 SEHNR, CDR2 FQNEAQ (reference sequence). Germline trimming cut 1 base from V and 5 bases from J; bases unmatched to any gene: 6. The chain's CDR3 is CASSLGQGAGYGYTF. CDR3 bases: TGTGCCAGCAGCTTAGGGCAGGGGGCCGGGTATGGCTACACCTTC. Full variable domain (outside the CDR3, taken from reference TRBV7-9 and TRBJ1-2): DTGVSQNPRHKITKRGQNVTFRCDPISEHNRLYWYRQTLGQGPEFLTYFQNEAQLEKSRLLSDRFSAERPKGSFSTLEIQRTEQGDSAMYLCASSLGQGAGYGYTFGSGTRLTVV.

The chain employs TRBV5-1 and TRBJ1-2; D call uncertain. The germline V gene encodes CDR1 SGHRS and CDR2 YFSETQ. The CDR3 has 14 residues. V lost 4 bases and J lost 3, with 13 bases in between. CDR3 coding DNA: TGCGCCAGCAGCCCCGAAGGTCAGGACTATGGCTACACCTTC. The encoded protein is CASSPEGQDYGYTF.

On this clone itself: This sample also contains other DNA sequences that code for the same CDR3. The chain employs TRBV15 and TRBJ2-7; 9 positions agree with TRBD1. The CDR3 length is 20 residues. The germline V gene encodes CDR1 LNHNV and CDR2 YYDKDF (reference sequence). Trimming at V came to 1 base and at J to 5 bases, leaving 21 bases not matched to a gene. The CDR3 DNA is TGTGCCACCAGCAGAGCCCCGGCTTCAATTCCGGGACAGGGTGTACACGAGCAGTACTTC. Residues: CATSRAPASIPGQGVHEQYF.

The rearrangement joins TRBV2 to TRBJ2-6; 9 bases match TRBD1. This CDR3 is built from 17 residues. V dropped 6 bases and J dropped 0; count of bases not matched to a gene: 6. Looked up from germline, CDR1 is SNHLY and CDR2 is FYNNEI. As DNA, the CDR3 is TGTGCCAGCAGGCCGGGACAGGGATTCTCTGGGGCCAACGTCCTGACTTTC. This translates into CASRPGQGFSGANVLTF.

This clone has only a few counts. The chain couples TRBV7-8 to TRBJ2-1; TRBD2 matches 7 bases. The CDR3 totals 17 residues. The germline V gene has CDR1 SGHVS and CDR2 FQNEAQ. Trimming removed 5 bases from V and 0 bases from J; junction bases left unmatched: 10. CDR3 nucleotides: TGTGCCAGCAGCCCAAGACTTTCTAGCGGCTCCTACAATGAGCAGTTCTTC. It translates to CASSPRLSSGSYNEQFF. The variable domain in full, with the rest retrieved from reference TRBV7-8 and TRBJ2-1, is GAGVSQSPRYKVAKRGQDVALRCDPISGHVSLFWYQQALGQGPEFLTYFQNEAQLDKSGLPSDRFFAERPEGSVSTLKIQRTQQEDSAVYLCASSPRLSSGSYNEQFFGPGTRLTVL.

The chain recombines TRBV21-1 with TRBJ2-1; the DNA was not compared with TRBD2, the D call given in the table. TRBV21-1 is labeled a pseudogene. The CDR3 sequence is 19 residues long. The CDR3 DNA follows: TGTGCCAGCATCTTCAACTATGACGCGGCTGCAGTCAGTAATCCTGAGCAGTTCTTC. It encodes CASIFNYDAAAVSNPEQFF.

This chain connects TRBV29-1 to TRBJ2-3; a weak D match, TRBD2 (6 bases). The CDR3 consists of 17 residues. V shed 2 bases and J shed 6 bases, with 24 bases lying between them. Per the germline V gene, CDR1 is SQVTM and CDR2 is ANQGSEA. CDR3 coding DNA: TGCAGCGTTGAATCCATTGATGGACGGGAGAATTGGGATACGCAGTATTTT. Translated: CSVESIDGRENWDTQYF.

This clone was seen only once. The CDR3 spells CATHRAGPLGEQYF. For the CDR3, the DNA is TGTGCCACGCATAGGGCGGGCCCCCTGGGGGAGCAGTACTTC. The rearrangement uses TRBV7-2 and TRBJ2-7; D possibly corresponds to TRBD2 (5 bases). The CDR3 extends over 14 amino acids. Germline V lookup: CDR1 SGHTA, CDR2 FQGNSA. The V end was cut by 10 bases, the J end by 7 bases, with 23 bases between.

This chain links TRBV4-1 with TRBJ2-3; TRBD2 aligns across 14 bases. CDR3 size: 15 residues. Trimming took 3 bases from V and 8 from J; bases not matched to a gene: 4. Germline assignment: CDR1 MGHRA and CDR2 YSYEKL. The CDR3 nucleotides are TGCGCCAGCAGCCAGACTAGCGGGGGGGCCCGTACGCAGTATTTT. Its translation is CASSQTSGGARTQYF.

V usage is TRBV5-4 and J usage is TRBJ2-7; tentative D call: TRBD1 (6 bases). The germline V and J ends were trimmed by 0 bases and 1 base, with 14 bases remaining between them. Germline V CDR1 and CDR2: SGHNT, YYREEE (reference sequence). The CDR3 sequence is 16 residues long. Here the CDR3 reads CASSLGAGEPSYEQYF. In nucleotides, the CDR3 is TGTGCCAGCAGCTTGGGGGCAGGGGAACCTTCCTACGAGCAGTACTTC. Full variable domain (missing parts from reference TRBV5-4 and TRBJ2-7): ETGVTQSPTHLIKTRGQQVTLRCSSQSGHNTVSWYQQALGQGPQFIFQYYREEENGRGNFPPRFSGLQFPNYSSELNVNALELDDSALYLCASSLGAGEPSYEQYFGPGTRLTVT.

This rearrangement joins TRBV11-2 to TRBJ2-3, with D tentatively TRBD1 (6 bases). Between the trimmed V and J ends, which lost 3 bases and 6 bases, there was a span of 16 bases. The germline V gene encodes CDR1 SGHAT and CDR2 FQNNGV. CDR3 length equals 15 residues. The CDR3 nucleotides read TGTGCCAGCAGCTTTAGGGACAAAGGTGGTGATACGCAGTATTTT. Translated, it gives CASSFRDKGGDTQYF.

V usage is TRBV6-5 and J usage is TRBJ2-3; D is perhaps TRBD2 (7 bases). The germline gives CDR1 MNHEY, CDR2 SVGAGI. This CDR3 region has 15 residues. Trimming left V 7 bases short and J 3 bases short, with 17 bases between. The CDR3 nucleotides are TGTGCCAGCACCCTAGGGGGGGGGATAACAGATACGCAGTATTTT. Translating gives CASTLGGGITDTQYF.

The genes are TRBV6-5 and TRBJ2-7; 9 bases agree with TRBD1. With 6 bases clipped from V and 0 bases from J, the junction kept 3 bases outside the gene matches. Germline CDR1 reads MNHEY; CDR2 reads SVGAGI. This CDR3 has 14 amino acids. This CDR3 reads CASRWDRDSYEQYF. Written as DNA, the CDR3 is TGTGCCAGCAGGTGGGACAGGGACTCCTACGAGCAGTACTTC.

CDR3 in DNA: TGCGCCAGCAGTGAGGGACAACCTAATAATTCACCCCTCCACTTT. It specifies CASSEGQPNNSPLHF. The chain recombines TRBV10-2 with TRBJ1-6; D possibly corresponds to TRBD1 (5 bases). The V and J ends lost 2 bases and 5 bases respectively, with 10 bases between them. Germline V gene lookup returns CDR1 WSHSY and CDR2 SAAADI. The CDR3 covers 15 residues.

For the CDR3, the DNA is TGTGCCAGCAGCGTAGGGGGGGCGGGGGCGGGGCAGGAGACCCAGTACTTC. It is translated as CASSVGGAGAGQETQYF. The chain has TRBV9 and TRBJ2-5; possible D gene TRBD2, 7 bases. The germline gives CDR1 SGDLS, CDR2 YYNGEE. CDR3 size: 17 residues. Trimming pared 0 bases from V and 5 bases from J, leaving 20 bases between.

The genes are TRBV6-1 and TRBJ2-7, with 7 positions matching TRBD1. CDR1 is MNHNS and CDR2 is SASEGT in the germline V gene. This CDR3 comprises 14 residues. J gave up 3 bases and V 5 bases, and 7 bases lay outside the gene matches. In DNA, the CDR3 is TGTGCCAGCAGTTTGACAGGGACCCTCTACGAGCAGTACTTC. Amino acid sequence: CASSLTGTLYEQYF.

The chain carries TRBV9 and TRBJ2-5, with D tentatively TRBD1 (7 bases). Per the germline V gene, CDR1 is SGDLS and CDR2 is YYNGEE. V was cut by 0 bases and J by 0 bases, with 12 bases left in between. The CDR3 covers 16 residues. The CDR3 here is CASSVAPGGYQETQYF. The CDR3 DNA follows: TGTGCCAGCAGCGTAGCCCCAGGGGGGTACCAAGAGACCCAGTACTTC.

The chain joins TRBV19 to TRBJ2-1, with TRBD1 matching 9 bases. Per the germline V gene, CDR1 is LNHDA and CDR2 is SQIVND (reference sequence). This CDR3 has 15 residues. J lost 3 bases, V lost 4 bases, and 4 bases had no gene match. The DNA for the CDR3 is TGTGCCAGTAGTACAACAGGGGGCCTCTACAATGAGCAGTTCTTC. This sequence encodes CASSTTGGLYNEQFF.

The chain combines TRBV5-1 with TRBJ1-6; 7 nucleotides align to TRBD1. In germline, CDR1 is SGHRS, CDR2 YFSETQ. The CDR3 has 16 residues. The J segment lost 5 bases and the V segment lost 3 bases, leaving 8 bases of the junction unmatched. The CDR3 nucleotides are TGCGCCAGCAGCTCTCATGGAACAGGGGATAATTCACCCCTCCACTTT. Translation: CASSSHGTGDNSPLHF.

V is TRBV7-8 and J is TRBJ2-4, with 9 nucleotides matching TRBD1. Germline V gene data show CDR1 as SGHVS and CDR2 as FQNEAQ. V lost 11 bases, J lost 7 bases, and 9 bases stayed unmatched. This CDR3 region has 13 residues. In DNA, the CDR3 is TGTGCCTCCGCCCGGGACAGGGAGAACATTCAGTACTTC. It codes for CASARDRENIQYF.

The CDR3 coding sequence is TGCGCCAGCAGCGGAACAGGGGGGACAGATACGCAGTATTTT. As protein: CASSGTGGTDTQYF. The V call is TRBV5-1, the J call TRBJ2-3; TRBD1 agrees at 8 bases. The germline gives CDR1 SGHRS, CDR2 YFSETQ. The CDR3 consists of 14 residues. The V segment lost 4 bases and the J segment 3 bases; nucleotides outside the gene matches: 4.

V and J are TRBV29-1 and TRBJ1-2; no clear D. The length of the CDR3 is 11 residues. The V end lost 6 bases, the J end lost 6 bases, and 11 bases lay between the germline ends. Germline loops: CDR1 SQVTM, CDR2 ANQGSEA. The CDR3: CSVSVVHGYTF. The CDR3 coding sequence is TGCAGCGTGTCGGTAGTCCATGGCTACACCTTC.